These 29 T cell receptor beta chains share one sample of origin, sequenced in a study of monozygotic twins with inflammatory bowel disease. No DNA is given; TCRdb re-called the 5' RACE reads and lists each CDR3 protein once. The table gives under 150,000 distinct CDR3 sequences; the top ten clones make up 2% to 3% of it. Sequenced input: blood. These receptors were taken from a human donor with ulcerative colitis or Crohn's disease, or a healthy co-twin of an affected twin (not recorded which).

The chain joins TRBV7-2 to TRBJ1-5; TCRdb reports TRBD1, a call that lacks DNA to check it against. The V gene's germline CDR1 is SGHTA and CDR2 FQGNSA. This CDR3 has 13 amino acids. CDR3 protein: CASSPTGSQPQHF.

The rearrangement links TRBV14 to TRBJ1-2; TCRdb returns TRBD1, unconfirmable since there is no DNA. The CDR3 has 15 amino acids. CDR1 is SGHDN, CDR2 FVKESK, per germline. This CDR3 is CASSRSTGANYGYTF. Full variable domain (remainder filled in from reference TRBV14 and TRBJ1-2): EAGVTQFPSHSVIEKGQTVTLRCDPISGHDNLYWYRRVMGKEIKFLLHFVKESKQDESGMPNNRFLAERTGGTYSTLKVQPAELEDSGVYFCASSRSTGANYGYTFGSGTRLTVV.

J is TRBJ1-1 and V is TRBV15; TCRdb's D call of TRBD1 is untestable without DNA. The CDR3 has 16 residues. CDR1 is LNHNV and CDR2 is YYDKDF in the germline V gene (reference sequence). CDR3: CATSYGQGAVGTEAFF.

The J gene is TRBJ2-2, the V gene TRBV7-6; the TRBD1 assignment by TCRdb is unverifiable without DNA. The CDR3 is made up of 17 amino acids. CDR1 SGHVS and CDR2 FNYEAQ come from the germline V gene. The CDR3 spells CASSPQGGPSITGELFF.

V and J are TRBV7-3 and TRBJ2-3; the D call from TCRdb, TRBD2, cannot be confirmed without DNA. Germline V lookup: CDR1 SGHTA, CDR2 FQGTGA. The CDR3 is made up of 16 amino acids. The CDR3 is CASSDMRRGGTDTQYF. Full variable domain (outside the CDR3, taken from reference TRBV7-3 and TRBJ2-3): GAGVSQTPSNKVTEKGKYVELRCDPISGHTALYWYRQSLGQGPEFLIYFQGTGAADDSGLPNDRFFAVRPEGSVSTLKIQRTERGDSAVYLCASSDMRRGGTDTQYFGPGTRLTVL.

The genes are TRBV20-1 and TRBJ2-1; TCRdb calls TRBD1, which cannot be checked without DNA. The CDR3 has 16 amino acids. The germline gives CDR1 DFQATT, CDR2 SNEGSKA (reference sequence). The CDR3 loop reads CSARDIRDRGWDEQFF.

CDR3 loop: CASSYHFRQETQYF. J is TRBJ2-5 and V is TRBV6-2 or TRBV6-3. The CDR3 covers 14 residues. Germline V gives CDR1 MNHEY, CDR2 SVGEGT.

The chain combines TRBV5-1 with TRBJ2-7; absent DNA, TCRdb's TRBD1 call cannot be checked. Germline V CDR1 and CDR2: SGHRS, YFSETQ. CDR3 length: 13 amino acids. CDR3 in amino acids: CASSFPGSYEQYF.

The chain is built from TRBV6-5 and TRBJ2-6. The CDR3 runs 15 residues. Germline V CDR1 and CDR2: MNHEY, SVGAGI. The CDR3 sequence is CASRYISSGANVLTF.

This rearrangement joins TRBV19 to TRBJ2-1; TCRdb returns TRBD1, unconfirmable since there is no DNA. Germline V CDR1 and CDR2: LNHDA, SQIVND (reference sequence). This CDR3 has 17 residues. The CDR3 sequence is CASSDGTGGLSYNEQFF.

The chain employs TRBV12-3 or TRBV12-4 and TRBJ2-7. The CDR3 extends over 12 amino acids. The CDR3 spells CASSFRGSEQYF.

The genes are TRBV28 and TRBJ2-7; TCRdb lists TRBD1, though no DNA is available to test this call. Looked up from germline, CDR1 is MDHEN and CDR2 is SYDVKM. The CDR3 totals 15 residues. CDR3: CASLSRGQSSYEQYF.

The chain links TRBV7-9 to TRBJ2-1; TCRdb calls TRBD1, which cannot be checked without DNA. The CDR3 sequence is 14 residues long. Germline V CDR1 and CDR2: SEHNR, FQNEAQ (reference sequence). CDR3 region: CASSSRGVENEQFF.

This chain joins TRBV20-1 and TRBJ2-1; TCRdb lists TRBD2, though no DNA is available to test this call. The CDR3 runs 20 residues. Germline CDR1 DFQATT, CDR2 SNEGSKA (reference sequence). The chain's CDR3 is CSASFSGAGGHMGLDDEQFF.

The chain employs TRBV5-1 and TRBJ2-1; TCRdb reports TRBD2, a call that lacks DNA to check it against. The germline V gene encodes CDR1 SGHRS and CDR2 YFSETQ. CDR3 length: 15 amino acids. CDR3 sequence reads: CASSLDRVYNSEQFF. The entire variable domain, with the rest obtained from reference TRBV5-1 and TRBJ2-1, is as follows: KAGVTQTPRYLIKTRGQQVTLSCSPISGHRSVSWYQQTPGQGLQFLFEYFSETQRNKGNFPGRFSGRQFSNSRSEMNVSTLELGDSALYLCASSLDRVYNSEQFFGPGTRLTVL.

The CDR3: CASSPGGVEAFF. This chain uses TRBV7-2 with TRBJ1-1; without DNA, the TCRdb call of TRBD1 cannot be checked. Germline assignment: CDR1 SGHTA and CDR2 FQGNSA. The CDR3 sequence is 12 residues long.

The chain uses TRBV7-6 and TRBJ2-1; the TCRdb call, TRBD1, lacks DNA for checking. The CDR3 length is 13 residues. CDR1 SGHVS and CDR2 FNYEAQ come from the germline V gene. This chain's CDR3 is CASSPGQLYELFF.

This chain joins TRBV12-3 or TRBV12-4 and TRBJ1-6; TCRdb lists TRBD1, though no DNA is available to test this call. The CDR3 consists of 15 residues. CDR3 loop: CASSLSRGYNSPLHF.

The gene calls are TRBV7-2 and TRBJ1-4; the D call of TRBD1 rests on TCRdb alone, since no DNA is present to check it. This CDR3 spans 16 amino acids. CDR1 and CDR2 from the germline V gene are SGHTA and FQGNSA. CDR3 region: CASSLGVGGGAEKLFF.

The rearrangement links TRBV5-4 to TRBJ2-7; TCRdb gives TRBD1 as the D gene, but with no DNA this cannot be confirmed. CDR1 and CDR2 (germline): SGHNT, YYREEE (reference sequence). The CDR3 spans 14 residues. CDR3 loop: CASSSRDSPLEQYF.

This sequence joins TRBV29-1 and TRBJ2-3; TCRdb's D call, TRBD1, is unchecked because there is no DNA. The germline CDR1 and CDR2 sequences are SQVTM and ANQGSEA. This CDR3 region has 16 residues. The CDR3: CSVVVGGGLRTDTQYF.

The chain combines TRBV7-2 with TRBJ2-7; TCRdb picks TRBD1, but there is no DNA to check that call. CDR3 length equals 13 residues. The germline V gene encodes CDR1 SGHTA and CDR2 FQGNSA. CDR3 in amino acids: CASSLSWGYEQYF.

The CDR3 sequence: CASSLERLETQYF. The chain carries TRBV5-1 and TRBJ2-5. Germline-derived CDR1 and CDR2 are SGHRS and YFSETQ. CDR3 length: 13 amino acids. The full variable domain, rest sourced from reference TRBV5-1 and TRBJ2-5, is KAGVTQTPRYLIKTRGQQVTLSCSPISGHRSVSWYQQTPGQGLQFLFEYFSETQRNKGNFPGRFSGRQFSNSRSEMNVSTLELGDSALYLCASSLERLETQYFGPGTRLLVL.

The genes are TRBV5-1 and TRBJ1-1; the TRBD1 assignment by TCRdb is unverifiable without DNA. Germline CDR1 is SGHRS and CDR2 is YFSETQ. The CDR3 spans 15 residues. Here the CDR3 reads CASSLVAGLNTEAFF.

The chain joins TRBV5-6 to TRBJ1-3. CDR1 and CDR2 (germline): SGHDT, YYEEEE. This CDR3 is 14 amino acids long. CDR3 sequence reads: CASSSAGSGNTIYF.

The CDR3 protein is CASSREEGTVAFF. The chain uses TRBV7-9 and TRBJ1-1; checking the TCRdb D call of TRBD1 is not possible without DNA. Per the germline V gene, CDR1 is SEHNR and CDR2 is FQNEAQ (reference sequence). The CDR3 length is 13 residues.

The chain has TRBV7-2 and TRBJ1-2; TCRdb names TRBD1, which stays unverified in the absence of DNA. The CDR3 consists of 14 residues. CDR1 SGHTA and CDR2 FQGNSA come from the germline V gene. CDR3 residues: CASSTGRANYGYTF.

The chain joins TRBV4-2 to TRBJ1-6; there is no DNA to check the TCRdb D call of TRBD1. CDR1 is LGHNA and CDR2 is YNFKEQ in the germline V gene. CDR3 length: 17 amino acids. CDR3 in amino acids: CASSPGTGDTYNSPLHF.

The chain couples TRBV28 to TRBJ2-5; TCRdb indicates TRBD1, and absent DNA this call remains unverified. CDR1 is MDHEN and CDR2 is SYDVKM in the germline V gene. This CDR3 is built from 13 residues. The CDR3 is CASSLPPQETQYF.